Reported below is one TCR beta chain. RNA transcripts gave rise to amplified TCR beta CDR3 regions. First-round RT-PCR of the TCR CDR3 relied on the HTBI primer set. TCRdb ran MiXCR on the multiplex PCR reads and lists one entry per CDR3 protein. The data hold under 650,000 distinct CDR3 sequences, with 15% to 20% observed a single time. This CDR3 region has 12 residues. CDR1 is MNHEY and CDR2 is SVGEGT in the germline V gene. Trimming removed 8 bases at V and 2 bases at J, with 8 bases between. This sample is part of a study of T cells in Graves' hyperthyroidism and ophthalmopathy. The V and J genes are TRBV6-2 or TRBV6-3 and TRBJ2-3, with D unclear. This clonotype originated in a woman under 40 with Graves' hyperthyroidism. The specimen sequenced was blood. DNA for the CDR3: TGTGCCAGCCGAGGTTACACAGATACGCAGTATTTT. Amino acid sequence: CASRGYTDTQYF.